These 21 T cell receptor beta chains came from one sample sequenced in a study of beta chain features in type 1 diabetes. Sequencing targeted expressed TCRB transcripts, as all isolated RNA had been reverse transcribed. Here immunoSEQ multiplex PCR was the method, and the copy in TCRdb shows in-frame clones only, minus some. The sample has roughly 170,000 clones, more than 10% seen once. Sequencing used central memory CD4+ T cells from blood. All receptors derive from a young woman in good health.

V gene TRBV10-3 combines with J gene TRBJ2-4, with 10 bases matching TRBD1. The CDR3 loop spans 14 amino acids. V lost 4 bases to trimming and J lost 8 bases; unmatched junction nucleotides: 5. Germline V lookup: CDR1 ENHRY, CDR2 SYGVKD. The CDR3 region has the DNA TGTGCCATCAGTGCCGGACAGGGGGAGGACATTCAGTACTTC. Translating gives CAISAGQGEDIQYF.

This clone was seen only a few times. The rearrangement links TRBV28 to TRBJ2-7, with 14 bases aligning to TRBD2. Germline trimming cut 3 bases from V and 6 bases from J; bases unmatched to any gene: 4. The CDR3 runs to 15 residues. Germline V gene sequence: CDR1 MDHEN, CDR2 SYDVKM. Here the CDR3 DNA reads TGTGCCAGCAGTTTCGGGACTAGCGGGAGCTTCGAGCAGTACTTC. It is translated as CASSFGTSGSFEQYF.

This clone turned up a few times. The chain has TRBV6-1 and TRBJ1-1; D not certain. CDR1 is MNHNS and CDR2 is SASEGT in the germline V gene. The CDR3 is 14 residues long. V lost 5 bases, J lost 5 bases, and 15 bases lay in between. The CDR3 spells CASSSATKRTEAFF. CDR3 nucleotide sequence: TGTGCCAGCAGTTCCGCGACAAAAAGGACTGAAGCTTTCTTT.

This clone was observed a handful of times. This CDR3 is CASSQDRLVSEAFF. Here the CDR3 DNA reads TGTGCCAGCAGCCAAGATCGGTTGGTTTCTGAAGCTTTCTTT. The rearrangement uses TRBV14 and TRBJ1-1, with D unclear. The V gene lost 0 bases and the J gene lost 6 bases, with 11 bases spanning the gap. This CDR3 contains 14 residues. Germline loops: CDR1 SGHDN, CDR2 FVKESK.

The chain links TRBV27 to TRBJ2-1; 7 positions agree with TRBD2. The CDR3 runs to 16 residues. Germline-derived CDR1 and CDR2 are MNHEY and SMNVEV (reference sequence). The trim removed 2 bases at V and 1 base at J, leaving 5 bases unmatched. The CDR3 nucleotides are TGTGCCAGCAGTTTAGGGCGGGAGCGGTCCTACAATGAGCAGTTCTTC. Amino acid sequence: CASSLGRERSYNEQFF.

The rearrangement links TRBV6-1 to TRBJ1-1; D possibly corresponds to TRBD1 (5 bases). This CDR3 is 17 amino acids long. Germline loops: CDR1 MNHNS, CDR2 SASEGT. V lost 2 bases and J 3 bases, leaving 19 bases between the germline ends. The DNA of the CDR3 is TGTGCCAGCAGTGAACCCCCTGAGGCAGGGTGGGACACTGAAGCTTTCTTT. Its protein product is CASSEPPEAGWDTEAFF.

This clone has a handful of counts. This rearrangement joins TRBV20-1 to TRBJ1-2; D ambiguous. With 5 bases removed from V and 7 bases from J, the gap between germline ends came to 11 bases. The CDR3 extends over 11 amino acids. CDR1 DFQATT and CDR2 SNEGSKA come from the germline V gene (reference sequence). CDR3 sequence: CSALSSGGYTF. In DNA form, the CDR3 reads TGCAGTGCTCTCAGCAGCGGTGGCTACACCTTC.

This chain connects TRBV27 to TRBJ1-2; TRBD1 aligns across 10 bases. The germline gives CDR1 MNHEY, CDR2 SMNVEV (reference sequence). The ends lost 4 bases at V and 4 bases at J; junction bases unmatched: 6. The CDR3 runs to 15 residues. CDR3 protein: CASSSPGQGLYGYTF. CDR3 nucleotides: TGTGCCAGCAGTTCACCGGGACAGGGGCTCTATGGCTACACCTTC.

This clone occurred a few times. The CDR3 nucleotides read TGTGCCAGCAGTTCGACGACAGGGGTTCCTGGGGCCAACGTCCTGACTTTC. This encodes CASSSTTGVPGANVLTF. The chain combines TRBV28 with TRBJ2-6; 8 bases are a match to TRBD1. This CDR3 is 17 amino acids long. Losses at the gene ends were 4 bases for V and 2 bases for J; bases not matched to a gene: 7. The germline V gene encodes CDR1 MDHEN and CDR2 SYDVKM. The full variable domain, with the rest looked up from reference TRBV28 and TRBJ2-6, is DVKVTQSSRYLVKRTGEKVFLECVQDMDHENMFWYRQDPGLGLRLIYFSYDVKMKEKGDIPEGYSVSREKKERFSLILESASTNQTSMYLCASSSTTGVPGANVLTFGAGSRLTVL.

This clone appeared a few times. The genes are TRBV29-1 and TRBJ2-3; 9 bases are shared with TRBD1. CDR1 is SQVTM, CDR2 ANQGSEA, per germline. The CDR3 is made up of 14 amino acids. Trimming took 2 bases from V and 1 from J; bases not matched to a gene: 1. Written as DNA, the CDR3 is TGCAGCGTTGAACGGGACAGGGGCACAGATACGCAGTATTTT. Amino acid sequence: CSVERDRGTDTQYF.

The CDR3 spells CATSGIRTGGFHEQYF. The DNA for the CDR3 is TGTGCCACCAGCGGAATCCGGACAGGGGGCTTCCACGAGCAGTACTTC. This sequence joins TRBV15 and TRBJ2-7; 11 positions match TRBD1. Germline V gene data show CDR1 as LNHNV and CDR2 as YYDKDF (reference sequence). CDR3 length: 16 amino acids. The J segment lost 5 bases and the V segment lost 5 bases, leaving 11 bases of the junction unmatched.

This clone was detected only a few times. The gene calls are TRBV6-4 and TRBJ2-3; D perhaps matches TRBD1 (6 bases). CDR1 MRHNA and CDR2 SNTAGT come from the germline V gene. The V gene lost 2 bases and the J gene lost 5 bases, with 11 bases spanning the gap. The CDR3 has 14 residues. CDR3 sequence reads: CASSDGYRVDTQYF. The CDR3, as DNA: TGTGCCAGCAGTGACGGATACAGGGTAGATACGCAGTATTTT.

This clone has more than one count but fewer than ten. This rearrangement joins TRBV28 to TRBJ1-5, with D possibly being TRBD1 (5 bases). Trimming removed 2 bases from V and 8 bases from J, with 10 bases in between. The CDR3 totals 13 residues. Germline V gene data show CDR1 as MDHEN and CDR2 as SYDVKM. As DNA, the CDR3 is TGTGCCAGCAGTTTAGGCGGGGGTAAGCCCCAGCATTTT. It is translated as CASSLGGGKPQHF.

In this sample, this clone turned up once. The chain couples TRBV2 to TRBJ2-7; TRBD2 aligns across 7 bases. This CDR3 region has 14 residues. The ends lost 7 bases at V and 2 bases at J; junction bases unmatched: 8. Germline V gives CDR1 SNHLY, CDR2 FYNNEI. The CDR3 reads CASTGGSNAYEQYF. For the CDR3, the DNA is TGTGCCAGCACGGGCGGGAGTAACGCCTACGAGCAGTACTTC.

CDR3 residues: CASSSGQFYGYTF. The CDR3 nucleotides are TGTGCCAGCAGCTCCGGACAGTTTTATGGCTACACCTTC. V usage is TRBV7-2 and J usage is TRBJ1-2; D possibly corresponds to TRBD1 (6 bases). The germline V gene has CDR1 SGHTA and CDR2 FQGNSA. The CDR3 has 13 residues. Trimming removed 4 bases at V and 5 bases at J, with 11 bases between.

The chain uses TRBV6-5 and TRBJ2-7; possibly TRBD2 for D (6 bases). The length of the CDR3 is 15 residues. CDR1 MNHEY and CDR2 SVGAGI come from the germline V gene. With 4 bases removed from V and 9 bases from J, the gap between germline ends came to 22 bases. The CDR3 region has the DNA TGTGCCAGCAGTTCCTCGACAGCCGGGGGAAATTGGCAGTACTTC. As protein: CASSSSTAGGNWQYF.

The chain is built from TRBV7-9 and TRBJ2-5; 7 bases line up with TRBD1. Germline CDR1 is SEHNR and CDR2 is FQNEAQ (reference sequence). Trimming cost V 5 bases and J 4 bases; bases outside gene matches: 13. This CDR3 has 16 amino acids. The CDR3, as DNA: TGTGCCAGCAGCACGGGACAGCTGATCATCGGAGAGACCCAGTACTTC. Translated: CASSTGQLIIGETQYF. Using reference TRBV7-9 and TRBJ2-5 for the parts outside the CDR3, the full variable domain is DTGVSQNPRHKITKRGQNVTFRCDPISEHNRLYWYRQTLGQGPEFLTYFQNEAQLEKSRLLSDRFSAERPKGSFSTLEIQRTEQGDSAMYLCASSTGQLIIGETQYFGPGTRLLVL.

Only a few counts were recorded for this clone. J is TRBJ1-5 and V is TRBV19; D remains unclear. The V and J ends lost 3 bases and 0 bases respectively, with 15 bases between them. From germline, CDR1 is LNHDA and CDR2 SQIVND (reference sequence). The CDR3 runs 17 residues. This CDR3 is CASSIRGSAFSNQPQHF. CDR3 sequence (DNA): TGTGCCAGTAGTATCAGAGGGAGCGCCTTTAGCAATCAGCCCCAGCATTTT.

This clone showed up just a few times. V is TRBV7-3 and J is TRBJ1-3; unclear D gene. Germline CDR1 and CDR2: SGHTA and FQGTGA. Between the trimmed V and J ends, which lost 4 bases and 9 bases, there was a span of 13 bases. CDR3 size: 13 residues. In DNA form, the CDR3 reads TGTGCCAGCAGCTCTCCGCCTAGTAGCACCATATATTTT. It specifies CASSSPPSSTIYF.

This clone was found a few times. This sequence joins TRBV5-6 and TRBJ2-5, with D perhaps matching TRBD2 (6 bases). The CDR3 contains 15 residues. Per the germline V gene, CDR1 is SGHDT and CDR2 is YYEEEE. The V gene lost 0 bases and the J gene lost 4 bases, with 13 bases spanning the gap. The CDR3 sequence is CASSLGGRLGETQYF. CDR3 in DNA: TGTGCCAGCAGCTTGGGTGGGAGGCTCGGAGAGACCCAGTACTTC.

The rearrangement uses TRBV7-2 and TRBJ1-1; D is perhaps TRBD1 (6 bases). Germline CDR1 is SGHTA and CDR2 is FQGNSA. Trimming removed 6 bases at V and 4 bases at J, with 15 bases between. The CDR3 covers 14 residues. CDR3 coding DNA: TGTGCCAGCAGTTACACAGGGTTGCGCACTGAAGCTTTCTTT. This codes for CASSYTGLRTEAFF.